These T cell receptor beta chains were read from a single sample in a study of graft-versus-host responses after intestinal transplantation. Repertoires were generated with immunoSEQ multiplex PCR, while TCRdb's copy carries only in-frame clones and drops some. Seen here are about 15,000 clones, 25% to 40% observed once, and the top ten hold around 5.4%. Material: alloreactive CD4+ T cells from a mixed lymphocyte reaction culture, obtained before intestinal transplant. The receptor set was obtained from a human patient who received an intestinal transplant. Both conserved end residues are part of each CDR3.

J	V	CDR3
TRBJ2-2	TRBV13	CASSYTRRNTGELFF
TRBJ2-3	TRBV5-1	CASSYQLAETDTQYF
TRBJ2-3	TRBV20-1	CGGEGTDTQYF
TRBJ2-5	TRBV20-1	CSASSETQYF
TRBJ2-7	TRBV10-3	CAIGQGIDEQYF
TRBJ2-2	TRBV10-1	CASSDRGNTGELFF
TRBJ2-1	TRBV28	CASSLHGTETYNEQFF
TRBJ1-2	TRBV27	CASSLNGAGGYTF
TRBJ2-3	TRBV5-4	CASSLKSGQDTQYF
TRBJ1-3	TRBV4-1	CASSAQLGNTIYF
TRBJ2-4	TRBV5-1	CASSHDTVILAKAKNIQYF
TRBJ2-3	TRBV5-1	CASSLGGRADTQYF
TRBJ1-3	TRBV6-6	CASSYSTGDGNTIYF
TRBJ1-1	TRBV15	CATSRDGLNTEAFF
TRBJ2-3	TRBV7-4	CASSLAGATDTQYF
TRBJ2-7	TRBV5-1	CASSLGGEGRYEQYF
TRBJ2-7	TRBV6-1	CASRGRTGSFEQYF
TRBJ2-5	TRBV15	CATSRDFGGETQYF
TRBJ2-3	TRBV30	CAWSQRERGTDTQYF
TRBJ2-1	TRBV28	CASKITPTNEQFF
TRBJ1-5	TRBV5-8	CASSPGTGVRQPQHF
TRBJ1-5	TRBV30	CAWSVNSILQPQHF
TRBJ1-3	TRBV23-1	CASSRARETGNTIYF
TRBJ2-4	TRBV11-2	CASSLTEGNIQYF
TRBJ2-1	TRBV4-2	CASSQEGPGTSPYNEQFF
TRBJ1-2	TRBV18	CASSPRVRDSHYGYTF
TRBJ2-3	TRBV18	CASSPVAFTDTQYF
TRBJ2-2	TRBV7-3	CASSRTSGRAGELFF
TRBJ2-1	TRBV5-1	CASRLAAGLSYNEQFF
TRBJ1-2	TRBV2	CASSEAFLGQGDGYTF
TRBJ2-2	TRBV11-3	CASAKSDTANTGELFF